These T cell receptor beta chains were read from a single sample in a study of T cell repertoires in cytomegalovirus infection. No antigens are known for them. In TCRdb, the reads were re-called with MiXCR into one record per CDR3 protein. The data contain under 200,000 distinct CDR3 sequences, less than 25% of them singletons. Sequencing was performed on CD8+ T cells from cultured PBMCs, taken from culture after CMV antigen stimulation. The receptors come from a human donor in good health (CMV status not recorded). Some clones in this sample may be carry-over from other donors' samples. CDR3s include the opening cysteine and the closing phenylalanine or tryptophan. Fields, in order: clone size, CDR3 length, J gene, D gene, V gene, CDR3 protein, CDR3 DNA. The D gene is left open where the match is weak. Not all rows give a size; the values are once, few, many and, for expanded clones, a class.

.,16,TRBJ1-5,TRBD1,TRBV6-1,CASSPWTGASNQPQHF,TGTGCCAGCAGTCCTTGGACAGGGGCTAGCAATCAGCCCCAGCATTTT
.,15,TRBJ2-7,TRBD1,TRBV29-1,CSVEDIGTGTYEQYF,TGCAGCGTTGAAGATATAGGGACAGGTACCTACGAGCAGTACTTC
few,14,TRBJ2-1,TRBD2,TRBV20-1,CSARELAASPLEFF,TGCAGTGCTAGAGAACTAGCGGCCTCGCCGCTGGAGTTCTTC
.,13,TRBJ2-7,.,TRBV5-6,CASSMDTNYEQYF,TGTGCCAGCAGCATGGACACAAACTACGAGCAGTACTTC
few,15,TRBJ2-1,TRBD2,TRBV5-1,CASSLPTSRHNEQFF,TGCGCCAGCAGCTTGCCGACTAGCCGGCACAATGAGCAGTTCTTC
few,15,TRBJ2-1,.,TRBV6-2/TRBV6-3,CASSYVQNAKDEQFF,TGTGCCAGCAGTTACGTCCAAAACGCTAAAGATGAGCAGTTCTTC
.,16,TRBJ2-2,TRBD2,TRBV7-2,CASSLTRGGDTGELFF,TGTGCCAGCAGCTTAACGCGGGGGGGCGACACCGGGGAGCTGTTTTTT
.,17,TRBJ1-3,.,TRBV6-6,CASSSPPRLISGNTIYF,TGTGCCAGCAGTTCGCCGCCGAGACTGATCTCTGGAAACACCATATATTTT
few,14,TRBJ1-1,.,TRBV12-3/TRBV12-4,CASIGLTMNTEAFF,TGTGCCAGCATCGGACTGACCATGAACACTGAAGCTTTCTTT
.,14,TRBJ1-1,.,TRBV6-6,CASRAGGEVTEAFF,TGTGCCAGCCGGGCAGGCGGAGAGGTCACTGAAGCTTTCTTT
few,16,TRBJ2-3,TRBD2,TRBV2,CASGAGTGGPVDTQYF,TGTGCCAGCGGCGCTGGGACGGGGGGGCCAGTAGATACGCAGTATTTT
few,15,TRBJ1-6,.,TRBV19,CASNYRNGSNSPLHF,TGTGCCAGTAATTACCGTAATGGGAGTAATTCACCCCTCCACTTT
.,15,TRBJ1-5,.,TRBV7-8,CASSLSGDSNQPQHF,TGTGCCAGCAGCTTATCTGGGGATAGCAATCAGCCCCAGCATTTT
.,14,TRBJ2-2,.,TRBV6-5,CASTRALHTGELFF,TGTGCCAGTACCCGGGCCCTACACACCGGGGAGCTGTTTTTT
few,14,TRBJ2-3,.,TRBV12-3/TRBV12-4,CASSFFRGTDTQYF,TGTGCCAGCAGTTTTTTTAGGGGGACAGATACGCAGTATTTT
few,14,TRBJ1-6,.,TRBV7-2,CATYLSGGDSPLHF,TGTGCCACCTACCTGAGTGGGGGCGATTCACCCCTCCACTTT
once,15,TRBJ2-3,TRBD1,TRBV12-3/TRBV12-4,CASRQDRPSTDTQYF,TGTGCCAGCAGGCAGGACAGGCCTAGCACAGATACGCAGTATTTT
.,14,TRBJ2-5,.,TRBV5-4,CASSFRENQETQYF,TGTGCCAGCAGCTTCAGGGAGAACCAAGAGACCCAGTACTTC
few,15,TRBJ2-7,.,TRBV7-2,CASSFTGSYSYEQYF,TGTGCCAGCAGCTTTACAGGTTCCTACTCCTACGAGCAGTACTTC
few,11,TRBJ2-2,.,TRBV6-2/TRBV6-3,CASILSGELFF,TGTGCCAGCATTTTATCGGGGGAGCTGTTTTTT
few,14,TRBJ1-1,.,TRBV7-2,CASSQWDRNTEAFF,TGTGCCAGCAGCCAATGGGACCGGAACACTGAAGCTTTCTTT
few,14,TRBJ2-7,.,TRBV11-2,CASSLDRVTHEQYF,TGTGCCAGCAGCTTAGACAGGGTCACCCACGAGCAGTACTTC
.,12,TRBJ2-2,.,TRBV7-2,CASLHNTGELFF,TGTGCCAGCCTGCATAACACCGGGGAGCTGTTTTTT
.,15,TRBJ2-7,.,TRBV2,CASSARDGFSYEQYF,TGTGCCAGCAGCGCCAGGGACGGCTTCTCCTACGAGCAGTACTTC
few,18,TRBJ2-6,TRBD1,TRBV2,CASVRRDRASSMGNVLTF,TGTGCCAGCGTCCGCCGGGACAGGGCATCCTCCATGGGCAACGTCCTGACTTTC
.,12,TRBJ2-3,.,TRBV11-2,CASSVSTDTQYF,TGTGCCAGCAGCGTAAGCACAGATACGCAGTATTTT
few,13,TRBJ2-5,.,TRBV28,CASSLPAWETQYF,TGTGCCAGCAGTTTACCTGCGTGGGAGACCCAGTACTTC